This TCR beta chain was identified in a study of blood T cells in healthy people across ages. A second PCR of about 7 to 12 cycles used a sample-barcoded 5' primer and a J-beta primer mix. TCRdb reprocessed the 5' RACE reads with MiXCR, giving one entry per CDR3 protein. This sample has about 1,500,000 distinct CDR3 sequences, with 28% found just once. J lost 7 bases, V lost 4 bases, and 7 bases had no gene match. The CDR3 has 14 residues. Per the germline V gene, CDR1 is SEHNR and CDR2 is FQNEAQ (reference sequence). Study results and limitations: As naive T cell percentage varied, TCR beta diversity correlated strongly with it.

At least 5 micrograms of total RNA were extracted per sample. About this clonotype itself: The target antigen is unknown.

This chain connects TRBV7-9 to TRBJ1-5, with 7 bases fitting TRBD1. This clonotype originated in a woman aged 25 to 45 in good health. Sequencing was carried out using blood. The CDR3 DNA is TGTGCCAGCAGCTCAGGGGGGGGCCGGCAGCCCCAGCATTTT. Translation gives CASSSGGGRQPQHF.